This TCR beta chain was identified during a study of blood T cell repertoires in COVID-19. Looking at the study overall: COVID-19 samples collected from the United States, Italy and Spain covered acute and convalescent phases. T cells, B-cell-depleted T cells, or PBMCs supplied cDNA or gDNA.

The CDR3 contains 18 residues. Trimming at V came to 0 bases and at J to 5 bases, leaving 10 bases not matched to a gene. Germline V gives CDR1 PRHDT, CDR2 FYEKMQ (reference sequence). Adults between about 18 and 95 years of age took part from fewer than 30 US areas. Cohort placement rested on clinical history that participants reported themselves. Sequencing used immunoSEQ multiplex PCR; TCRdb keeps in-frame clones, though not all of them. The top ten hold about 3.3% of the sample, which has roughly 250,000 clones, about 90% seen once. Sample: PBMCs or T cells enriched from blood (not recorded which). The sequence came from a woman in her thirties or forties with acute COVID-19. The rearrangement joins TRBV13 to TRBJ2-3; 11 bases are shared with TRBD2. The CDR3 here is CASSLGTSGSLSIDTQYF. The CDR3 DNA sequence: TGTGCCAGCAGCTTAGGCACTAGCGGGAGTTTGTCAATAGATACGCAGTATTTT.